These T cell receptor beta chains were read from a single sample in a study of shared clonotypes between healthy human individuals. Sequenced by immunoSEQ multiplex PCR; TCRdb stores in-frame clones only, minus some. The sample lists over 2 million clones, about 95% occurring once. What was sequenced was naive CD8+ T cells sorted from blood. These TCRs come from a man between 18 and 29 years old in good health. CDR3s include the opening cysteine and the closing phenylalanine or tryptophan. Clone sizes are given selectively: once, few, many, or a class where the clone is expanded.

J gene: TRBJ1-2
clone size: -
V gene: TRBV6-4
CDR3 protein: CASSQGARHYGYTF

J gene: TRBJ1-2
clone size: -
V gene: TRBV4-1
CDR3 protein: CASSHEPGILNYGYTF

J gene: TRBJ2-5
clone size: -
V gene: TRBV2
CDR3 protein: CASIRLAMETQYF

J gene: TRBJ1-5
clone size: once
V gene: TRBV19
CDR3 protein: CASSPTVNSNQPQHF

J gene: TRBJ2-3
clone size: -
V gene: TRBV10-1
CDR3 protein: CASSEIAGTSTDTQYF

J gene: TRBJ2-7
clone size: -
V gene: TRBV4-1
CDR3 protein: CASSERLQVWASYEQYF

J gene: TRBJ1-1
clone size: -
V gene: TRBV9
CDR3 protein: CASSPAFGTEAFF

J gene: TRBJ2-7
clone size: -
V gene: TRBV4-1
CDR3 protein: CASSLVQGAEEQYF

J gene: TRBJ2-7
clone size: once
V gene: TRBV13
CDR3 protein: CASSLGIYEQYF

J gene: TRBJ2-5
clone size: once
V gene: TRBV4-1
CDR3 protein: CASSIDREETQYF

J gene: TRBJ2-7
clone size: -
V gene: TRBV29-1
CDR3 protein: CSVGAGTGPYEQYF

J gene: TRBJ1-1
clone size: once
V gene: TRBV7-9
CDR3 protein: CASSLGGAVRLDTEAFF

J gene: TRBJ2-5
clone size: -
V gene: TRBV4-3
CDR3 protein: CASSQDTGTGYQETQYF

J gene: TRBJ2-5
clone size: -
V gene: TRBV19
CDR3 protein: CASSIDLEETQYF

J gene: TRBJ2-5
clone size: once
V gene: TRBV28
CDR3 protein: CASSFLQGNAETQYF

J gene: TRBJ2-3
clone size: -
V gene: TRBV2
CDR3 protein: CASSEGGPGDTQYF

J gene: TRBJ2-7
clone size: -
V gene: TRBV6-1
CDR3 protein: CASRLAGETYEQYF

J gene: TRBJ2-3
clone size: -
V gene: TRBV10-2
CDR3 protein: CAVTSYPGVAQDTQYF

J gene: TRBJ2-3
clone size: -
V gene: TRBV2
CDR3 protein: CASPTGGTDTQYF

J gene: TRBJ1-1
clone size: -
V gene: TRBV6-5
CDR3 protein: CASSYSMGRDTEAFF

J gene: TRBJ2-2
clone size: -
V gene: TRBV11-2
CDR3 protein: CASSTRDSTGELFF

J gene: TRBJ2-7
clone size: -
V gene: TRBV27
CDR3 protein: CASSWGGPREGPEQYF

J gene: TRBJ2-7
clone size: -
V gene: TRBV7-9
CDR3 protein: CASSFSSSYEQYF

J gene: TRBJ1-2
clone size: -
V gene: TRBV9
CDR3 protein: CASSATTGILDGYTF

J gene: TRBJ2-7
clone size: -
V gene: TRBV6-1
CDR3 protein: CASSGKPPRDEQYF

J gene: TRBJ2-7
clone size: -
V gene: TRBV11-2
CDR3 protein: CASSSSHTYEQYF

J gene: TRBJ1-5
clone size: -
V gene: TRBV6-5
CDR3 protein: CASSYGQYSNQPQHF

J gene: TRBJ1-1
clone size: -
V gene: TRBV6-1
CDR3 protein: CASSEKVGVLLNTEAFF

J gene: TRBJ1-2
clone size: -
V gene: TRBV30
CDR3 protein: CAWRGYNYGYTF

J gene: TRBJ2-7
clone size: -
V gene: TRBV13
CDR3 protein: CASSARLSGAYEQYF

J gene: TRBJ2-5
clone size: -
V gene: TRBV10-1
CDR3 protein: CASSEREYETQYF

J gene: TRBJ2-5
clone size: -
V gene: TRBV10-3
CDR3 protein: CAISYGPSGTGARQETQYF

J gene: TRBJ2-1
clone size: -
V gene: TRBV5-6
CDR3 protein: CASSLALAGRYNEQFF

J gene: TRBJ2-4
clone size: few
V gene: TRBV29-1
CDR3 protein: CSVGEGVGWNIQYF

J gene: TRBJ2-2
clone size: -
V gene: TRBV7-9
CDR3 protein: CASNWLPQGGTGELFF

J gene: TRBJ2-7
clone size: -
V gene: TRBV27
CDR3 protein: CASSDYSRDEQYF

J gene: TRBJ2-1
clone size: -
V gene: TRBV29-1
CDR3 protein: CSVDGGALNNEQFF

J gene: TRBJ1-4
clone size: -
V gene: TRBV6-5
CDR3 protein: CASSTERGEKLFF

J gene: TRBJ2-1
clone size: once
V gene: TRBV11-2
CDR3 protein: CASSRDYPVVNEQFF

J gene: TRBJ1-1
clone size: -
V gene: TRBV7-9
CDR3 protein: CASSLAGWEAFF

J gene: TRBJ2-1
clone size: -
V gene: TRBV13
CDR3 protein: CASNRENNEQFF

J gene: TRBJ2-1
clone size: once
V gene: TRBV6-5
CDR3 protein: CAAGLAGGVGEQFF